This TCR beta chain was retrieved from a study of OX40 agonist ivuxolimab in advanced cancers. Trimming removed 10 bases at V and 3 bases at J, with 16 bases between. The CDR3 is 14 residues long. Germline CDR1 reads MDHEN; CDR2 reads SYDVKM. Any history of autoimmune disease or systemic immunosuppression disqualified patients. Patients had blood sampled at baseline and again on cycle 4 day 1 and cycle 7 day 1. Study conclusions and caveats: More expanded clones were seen, on average, in CD8+ T cells than in CD4+.

Some clones are missing from TCRdb's copy, which holds only in-frame ones; the method was immunoSEQ multiplex PCR. The sample contains tens of thousands of clones, approximately 73% of which appear only once. Turning to this clone: What it binds is not known.

The chain links TRBV28 to TRBJ1-5; D is ambiguous. This sequence was found in an adult with an advanced solid tumor such as melanoma, head and neck, liver or kidney cancer. Sequencing was performed on CD4+ or CD8+ T cells sorted from blood, taken in a trial of the OX40 agonist ivuxolimab. The CDR3 bases are TGTGCCACCCACAACCGTGCGTCCAATCAGCCCCAGCATTTT. Translating gives CATHNRASNQPQHF.